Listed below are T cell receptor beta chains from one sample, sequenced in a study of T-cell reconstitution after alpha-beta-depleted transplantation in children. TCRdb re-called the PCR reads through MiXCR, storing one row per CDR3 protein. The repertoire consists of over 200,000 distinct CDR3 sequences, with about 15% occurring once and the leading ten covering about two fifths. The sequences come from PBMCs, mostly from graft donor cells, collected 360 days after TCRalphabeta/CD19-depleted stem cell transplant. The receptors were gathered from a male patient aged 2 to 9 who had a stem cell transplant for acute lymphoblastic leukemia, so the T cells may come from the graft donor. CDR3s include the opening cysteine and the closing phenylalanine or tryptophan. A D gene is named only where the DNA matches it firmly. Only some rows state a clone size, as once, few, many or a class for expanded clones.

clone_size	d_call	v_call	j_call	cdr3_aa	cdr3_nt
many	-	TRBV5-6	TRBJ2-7	CASSLGRSYEQYF	TGTGCCAGCAGCCTCGGACGGAGCTACGAGCAGTACTTC
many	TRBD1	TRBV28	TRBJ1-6	CASSATGVGSPLHF	TGTGCCAGCAGTGCTACAGGGGTAGGTTCACCCCTCCACTTT
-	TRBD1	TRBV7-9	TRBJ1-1	CASSRGQSNTEAFF	TGTGCCAGCAGCCGGGGACAGAGCAACACTGAAGCTTTCTTT
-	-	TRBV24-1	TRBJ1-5	CATSDRDGNQPQHF	TGTGCCACCAGTGATAGGGACGGGAATCAGCCCCAGCATTTT
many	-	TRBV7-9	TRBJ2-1	CASSLRSGWYNEQFF	TGTGCCAGCAGCTTAAGGAGTGGGTGGTACAATGAGCAGTTCTTC
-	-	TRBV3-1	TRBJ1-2	CASSQAGGPYGYTF	TGTGCCAGCAGCCAGGCGGGAGGTCCCTATGGCTACACCTTC
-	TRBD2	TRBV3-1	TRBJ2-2	CASSHTRDYPPNTGELFF	TGTGCCAGCAGTCACACCCGGGACTACCCCCCGAACACCGGGGAGCTGTTTTTT
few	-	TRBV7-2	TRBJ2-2	CASSPRGLAFPGELFF	TGTGCCAGCAGCCCCAGGGGACTTGCGTTCCCCGGGGAGCTGTTTTTT
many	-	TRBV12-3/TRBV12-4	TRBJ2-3	CASSLGKFPGEDTQYF	TGTGCCAGCAGTTTGGGAAAGTTCCCCGGTGAAGATACGCAGTATTTT
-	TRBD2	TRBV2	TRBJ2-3	CASVLLSGGRADTQYF	TGTGCCAGCGTATTACTCTCGGGGGGAAGGGCAGATACGCAGTATTTT
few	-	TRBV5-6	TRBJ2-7	CASSFDTAKVPREQYF	TGTGCCAGCAGCTTCGATACGGCAAAAGTTCCGCGGGAGCAGTACTTC
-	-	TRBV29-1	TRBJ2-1	CSVGRGQYPYNEQFF	TGCAGCGTTGGGCGGGGACAGTACCCCTACAATGAGCAGTTCTTC
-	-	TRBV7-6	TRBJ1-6	CASSLIGGRSSYNSPLHF	TGTGCCAGCAGCTTAATCGGGGGGCGAAGCTCCTATAATTCACCCCTCCACTTT
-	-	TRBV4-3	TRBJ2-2	CASSQGTVPGELFF	TGCGCCAGCAGCCAAGGAACTGTTCCCGGGGAGCTGTTTTTT
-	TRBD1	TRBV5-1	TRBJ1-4	CASSGLGTGEKLFF	TGCGCCAGCAGCGGATTGGGGACAGGAGAAAAACTGTTTTTT
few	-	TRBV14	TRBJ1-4	CASSRALEKLFF	TGTGCCAGCAGCAGGGCGTTAGAAAAACTGTTTTTT
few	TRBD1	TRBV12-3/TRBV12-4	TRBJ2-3	CASSFPPGTDQTDTQYF	TGTGCCAGCAGTTTCCCTCCCGGGACAGACCAGACAGATACGCAGTATTTT
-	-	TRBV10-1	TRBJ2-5	CAIQHFNGAQETQYF	TGCGCCATCCAACATTTTAACGGCGCTCAAGAGACCCAGTACTTC
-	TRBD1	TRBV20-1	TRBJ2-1	CSAPNRGTGVIEQFF	TGCAGTGCGCCTAACAGGGGGACAGGGGTCATTGAGCAGTTCTTC
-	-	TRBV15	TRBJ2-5	CATSRDLGTQYF	TGTGCCACCAGCAGAGATTTGGGGACCCAGTACTTC
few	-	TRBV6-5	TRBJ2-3	CASSYSKLGDTQYF	TGTGCCAGCAGTTACTCGAAGCTGGGGGATACGCAGTATTTT
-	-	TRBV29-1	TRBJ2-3	CSSRGAGVNSPDTQYF	TGCAGCTCCAGGGGGGCAGGGGTAAATAGTCCAGATACGCAGTATTTT
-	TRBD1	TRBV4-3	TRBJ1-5	CASSQDGLGQGGQPQHF	TGCGCCAGCAGCCAAGACGGACTGGGACAGGGGGGTCAGCCCCAGCATTTT
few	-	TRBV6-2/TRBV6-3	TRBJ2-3	CASRRGDTQYF	TGTGCCAGCAGGAGGGGGGATACGCAGTATTTT
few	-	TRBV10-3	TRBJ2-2	CAISESGGSRELFF	TGTGCCATCAGTGAGTCGGGCGGTTCGAGGGAGCTGTTTTTT
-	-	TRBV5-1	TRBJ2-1	CASSLAGYQRLYNEQFF	TGCGCCAGCAGCTTGGCAGGGTACCAGCGACTCTACAATGAGCAGTTCTTC
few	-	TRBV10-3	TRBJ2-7	CAISESEWGEYYEQYF	TGTGCCATCAGTGAGTCCGAGTGGGGGGAGTACTACGAGCAGTACTTC
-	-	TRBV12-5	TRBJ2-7	CASCGTSPSEQYF	TGTGCTAGTTGCGGGACGTCCCCCAGCGAGCAGTACTTC
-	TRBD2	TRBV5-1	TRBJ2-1	CASSFVIAGPYNEQFF	TGCGCCAGCAGCTTTGTTATAGCGGGACCCTACAATGAGCAGTTCTTC
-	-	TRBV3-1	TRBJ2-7	CASSQQGRYEQYF	TGTGCCAGCAGCCAACAGGGGCGGTACGAGCAGTACTTC
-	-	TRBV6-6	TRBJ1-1	CASSPQLSEAFF	TGTGCCAGCAGCCCGCAGTTATCTGAAGCTTTCTTT
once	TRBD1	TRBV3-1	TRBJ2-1	CASSYTGTGMLNEQFF	TGTGCCAGCAGCTACACCGGGACAGGGATGCTAAATGAGCAGTTCTTC
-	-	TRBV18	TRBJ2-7	CASSLVPADHYEQYF	TGTGCCAGCTCACTAGTTCCAGCCGACCACTACGAGCAGTACTTC
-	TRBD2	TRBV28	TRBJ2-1	CASSLFPSGGYNEQFF	TGTGCCAGCAGTTTATTCCCGTCGGGAGGTTACAATGAGCAGTTCTTC
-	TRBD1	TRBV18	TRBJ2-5	CASSPGQGQETEYF	TGTGCCAGCTCACCAGGACAGGGTCAAGAGACCGAGTACTTC
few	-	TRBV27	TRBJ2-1	CASSHGPLDEQFF	TGTGCCAGCAGTCACGGACCTCTGGATGAGCAGTTCTTC
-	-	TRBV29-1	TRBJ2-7	CSVTLQGRSYEQYF	TGCAGCGTCACCTTACAGGGCCGATCCTACGAGCAGTACTTC
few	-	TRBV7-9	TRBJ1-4	CASSFGNLAGSEKLFF	TGTGCCAGCAGCTTCGGCAACCTGGCTGGGAGTGAAAAACTGTTTTTT
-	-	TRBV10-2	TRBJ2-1	CASSFTGYSYNEQFF	TGCGCCAGCAGTTTTACAGGCTACTCCTACAATGAGCAGTTCTTC
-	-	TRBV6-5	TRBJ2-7	CASSYGAGLYEQYF	TGTGCCAGCAGTTACGGTGCGGGCCTCTACGAGCAGTACTTC